A single sample is the source of the 27 T cell receptor beta chains below, sequenced in a study of regulatory T cells in long-lasting Graves disease. In building TCR beta libraries, iRepertoire HTBI primers were used together with Arm-PCR of CDR3 regions. Using its own MiXCR run on the multiplex PCR reads, TCRdb lists one record per CDR3 protein. Here the sample spans 350,000 to 550,000 distinct CDR3 sequences, about 15% being singletons. The time point is: newly diagnosed GD, antithyroid drugs for less than 3 months. After RNA was extracted from PBMCs, the TCR library was made from it. The same sample was also used in a study of T cells in Graves' hyperthyroidism and ophthalmopathy.

This specimen consisted of peripheral blood mononuclear cells (PBMCs), obtained at new diagnosis, from a patient treated with antithyroid drugs. These TCRs come from a woman aged 30 to 39 with Graves disease.

This clonotype was counted a few times. The chain combines TRBV5-6 with TRBJ1-3, with D perhaps matching TRBD1 (6 bases). Trimming took off 4 bases at V and 0 bases at J, with 17 bases between the two ends. The CDR3 is made up of 17 amino acids. The germline CDR1 and CDR2 sequences are SGHDT and YYEEEE. The CDR3 bases are TGTGCCAGCAGCCGTCGGGGGGGGGCGAGCTCTGGAAACACCATATATTTT. Amino acids: CASSRRGGASSGNTIYF.

Ten or more counts support this clonotype. This chain links TRBV28 with TRBJ2-4; 8 nucleotides agree with TRBD1. The trim removed 6 bases at V and 2 bases at J, leaving 9 bases unmatched. Germline CDR1 reads MDHEN; CDR2 reads SYDVKM. This CDR3 spans 16 amino acids. This chain's CDR3 is CASSSTGVMTKNIQYF. The CDR3 DNA reads TGTGCCAGCAGCTCGACAGGGGTGATGACCAAAAACATTCAGTACTTC.

In its sample, this clonotype was seen many times. The chain uses TRBV10-3 and TRBJ2-7; 7 bases are shared with TRBD2. The CDR3 spans 13 residues. Germline V lookup: CDR1 ENHRY, CDR2 SYGVKD. J gave up 6 bases and V 6 bases, and 8 bases lay outside the gene matches. The CDR3 coding sequence is TGTGCCATCAGCCCGGGGGGAGTCGGCGAGCAGTACTTC. Translating it yields CAISPGGVGEQYF.

The chain links TRBV20-1 to TRBJ1-5; D may be TRBD1 (5 bases). The CDR3 has 15 amino acids. Germline V gene sequence: CDR1 DFQATT, CDR2 SNEGSKA (reference sequence). V lost 6 bases, J lost 1 base, and 16 bases lay in between. CDR3 loop: CSAGRGGSSNQPQHF. The CDR3, as DNA: TGCAGTGCGGGGCGGGGGGGGTCCAGCAATCAGCCCCAGCATTTT.

The sample holds one count of this clonotype. This likely traces to a read error, being one base from a far larger clone. No conserved phenylalanine or tryptophan ends this CDR3, so it is likely a read error. The genes are TRBV7-2 and TRBJ2-7, with TRBD2 matching 11 bases. V was clipped by 5 bases and J by 0 bases; unmatched bases: 3. Per the germline V gene, CDR1 is SGHTA and CDR2 is FQGNSA. There are 15 residues in the CDR3. Written as DNA, the CDR3 is TGTGCCAGCAGCCTTACTAGCGGGAGCTCCTACGAGCAGTACCTC. Its protein product is CASSLTSGSSYEQYL.

The chain links TRBV12-3 or TRBV12-4 to TRBJ2-2; D gene ambiguous. V lost 6 bases to trimming and J lost 4 bases, with 15 bases between them. CDR3 length equals 15 residues. The CDR3 coding sequence is TGTGCCAGCAGGTCCGGCAGCCCGGGCACCGGGGAGCTGTTTTTT. Residues: CASRSGSPGTGELFF.

This clonotype was seen repeatedly, ten times or more. CDR3 nucleotides: TGTGCCAGCAGTTGGAGTAGCGACTCCTACGAGCAGTACTTC. Translated, it gives CASSWSSDSYEQYF. The gene calls are TRBV6-5 and TRBJ2-7, with D possibly being TRBD2 (5 bases). The germline V and J ends were trimmed by 4 bases and 0 bases, with 10 bases remaining between them. The CDR3 has 14 amino acids. Germline V gene lookup returns CDR1 MNHEY and CDR2 SVGAGI.

This clonotype was seen ten or more times. The rearrangement joins TRBV20-1 to TRBJ2-5; 10 bases align to TRBD2. The CDR3 totals 15 residues. V lost 4 bases and J lost 1; bases outside the gene matches: 6. Germline CDR1 and CDR2: DFQATT and SNEGSKA (reference sequence). The CDR3 region is CSATQLAGTQETQYF. The CDR3 DNA follows: TGCAGTGCTACGCAACTAGCGGGGACCCAAGAGACCCAGTACTTC.

This chain joins TRBV5-1 and TRBJ2-1, with D possibly being TRBD1 (6 bases). Trimming removed 0 bases from V and 4 bases from J, with 11 bases in between. Germline V lookup: CDR1 SGHRS, CDR2 YFSETQ. The CDR3 is 15 amino acids. The CDR3 sequence is CASSLVGQGYNEQFF. As DNA, the CDR3 is TGCGCCAGCAGCTTGGTGGGCCAGGGGTACAATGAGCAGTTCTTC.

This clonotype was seen a handful of times. The rearrangement joins TRBV20-1 to TRBJ2-2, with TRBD2 matching 9 bases. The CDR3 loop spans 14 amino acids. CDR1 is DFQATT, CDR2 SNEGSKA, per germline (reference sequence). V dropped 5 bases and J dropped 5; count of bases not matched to a gene: 6. The CDR3, as DNA: TGCAGTGCTCGTAGCGGGAGAAGAACCGGGGAGCTGTTTTTT. This encodes CSARSGRRTGELFF.

Comment on this clonotype: This may stem from a read error, because a much larger clone lies one nucleotide away. This sequence joins TRBV28 and TRBJ2-5; possibly TRBD1 for D (5 bases). V was shortened by 6 bases and J by 1 base, with 12 bases between the two germline ends. Germline assignment: CDR1 MDHEN and CDR2 SYDVKM. CDR3 length: 14 amino acids. The CDR3 nucleotides read TGTGCCAGCAGCCACCACCAGGGCCAAGAGACCCAGTACTTC. Its translation is CASSHHQGQETQYF. Together with reference TRBV28 and TRBJ2-5, the CDR3 gives the full variable domain: DVKVTQSSRYLVKRTGEKVFLECVQDMDHENMFWYRQDPGLGLRLIYFSYDVKMKEKGDIPEGYSVSREKKERFSLILESASTNQTSMYLCASSHHQGQETQYFGPGTRLLVL.

This clonotype was counted ten times or more. The V call is TRBV2, the J call TRBJ1-1; D uncertain. Deletions cut 4 bases from V and 3 bases from J, with 9 bases between. This CDR3 has 13 amino acids. Germline CDR1 is SNHLY and CDR2 is FYNNEI. CDR3 in amino acids: CASSVEEYTEAFF. The CDR3, as DNA: TGTGCCAGCAGTGTCGAGGAGTACACTGAAGCTTTCTTT.

This clonotype was seen ten or more times. The rearrangement joins TRBV5-1 to TRBJ2-3, with unresolved D. Trimming left V 5 bases short and J 3 bases short, with 13 bases between. The CDR3 has 14 amino acids. Germline CDR1 and CDR2: SGHRS and YFSETQ. CDR3 sequence (DNA): TGCGCCAGCAGTGGTACGGGCAAAACAGATACGCAGTATTTT. Translated, it gives CASSGTGKTDTQYF.

This clonotype was counted many times. The CDR3 coding sequence is TGCAGCGTCCCCGTACGAGGACAGCGATCCAATGAGCAGTTCTTC. This encodes CSVPVRGQRSNEQFF. The chain couples TRBV29-1 to TRBJ2-1; D is possibly TRBD1 (6 bases). The CDR3 is made up of 15 amino acids. Trimming stripped 6 bases from V and 6 bases from J, with 21 bases between. From germline, CDR1 is SQVTM and CDR2 ANQGSEA.

This clonotype was seen a single time. J is TRBJ2-6 and V is TRBV19; D is unclear. The length of the CDR3 is 15 residues. V was shortened by 11 bases and J by 2 bases, with 16 bases between the two germline ends. Germline V gene data show CDR1 as LNHDA and CDR2 as SQIVND (reference sequence). The CDR3 sequence is CASVRTATGANVLTF. The CDR3 bases are TGTGCCTCAGTCCGGACGGCTACTGGGGCCAACGTCCTGACTTTC. The full variable domain, rest sourced from reference TRBV19 and TRBJ2-6, is DGGITQSPKYLFRKEGQNVTLSCEQNLNHDAMYWYRQDPGQGLRLIYYSQIVNDFQKGDIAEGYSVSREKKESFPLTVTSAQKNPTAFYLCASVRTATGANVLTFGAGSRLTVL.

The CDR3 DNA sequence: TGCAGCGCAGAGGGACAGATGAACACTGAAGCTTTCTTT. Its protein product is CSAEGQMNTEAFF. The chain has TRBV29-1 and TRBJ1-1; 7 nucleotides align to TRBD1. This CDR3 contains 13 residues. The germline V gene has CDR1 SQVTM and CDR2 ANQGSEA. V dropped 7 bases and J dropped 0; count of bases not matched to a gene: 5.

This clonotype appeared many times. CDR3 residues: CAISELGTGTHEQFF. The DNA of the CDR3 is TGTGCCATCAGTGAGTTAGGGACAGGGACCCATGAGCAGTTCTTC. This rearrangement joins TRBV10-3 to TRBJ2-1, with 9 bases aligning to TRBD1. CDR1 and CDR2 from the germline V gene are ENHRY and SYGVKD. The CDR3 sequence is 15 residues long. V was pared by 1 base and J by 8 bases, with 6 bases of the junction left unmatched.

This clonotype was picked up a small number of times. V is TRBV19 and J is TRBJ1-5; D gene uncertain. Germline V lookup: CDR1 LNHDA, CDR2 SQIVND (reference sequence). This CDR3 has 13 residues. Trimming took off 7 bases at V and 3 bases at J, with 10 bases between the two ends. CDR3 protein: CASKDSFNQPQHF. Written as DNA, the CDR3 is TGTGCCAGTAAAGATTCCTTCAATCAGCCCCAGCATTTT. Using reference TRBV19 and TRBJ1-5 for the parts outside the CDR3, the full variable domain is DGGITQSPKYLFRKEGQNVTLSCEQNLNHDAMYWYRQDPGQGLRLIYYSQIVNDFQKGDIAEGYSVSREKKESFPLTVTSAQKNPTAFYLCASKDSFNQPQHFGDGTRLSIL.

This clonotype was found many times. The chain employs TRBV18 and TRBJ1-2; no firm D call. This CDR3 is 13 amino acids long. Trimming left V 0 bases short and J 2 bases short, with 4 bases between. The germline CDR1 and CDR2 sequences are KGHSH and LQKENI. Written as DNA, the CDR3 is TGTGCCAGCTCACCACCGGGGAACTATGGCTACACCTTC. As protein: CASSPPGNYGYTF.

The chain carries TRBV25-1 and TRBJ1-3; D uncertain. V was shortened by 5 bases and J by 4 bases, with 18 bases between the two germline ends. The CDR3 contains 16 residues. Germline V gene lookup returns CDR1 MGHDK and CDR2 SYGVNS. The CDR3 DNA sequence: TGTGCCAGCAGTAGTCAACAACTTTCGCGAGGAAACACCATATATTTT. Translated: CASSSQQLSRGNTIYF.

At least ten counts were recorded for this clonotype. The V and J genes are TRBV24-1 and TRBJ2-3; 7 bases are a match to TRBD2. The trim removed 1 base at V and 2 bases at J, leaving 5 bases unmatched. In germline, CDR1 is KGHDR, CDR2 SFDVKD. The CDR3 totals 16 residues. CDR3: CATSDFTLADTDTQYF. In DNA, the CDR3 is TGTGCCACCAGTGATTTCACGCTAGCGGACACAGATACGCAGTATTTT.

This clonotype was seen ten or more times. The chain employs TRBV18 and TRBJ1-2, with 7 nucleotides matching TRBD1. The CDR3 extends over 13 amino acids. Germline trimming cut 4 bases from V and 3 bases from J; bases unmatched to any gene: 2. The V gene's germline CDR1 is KGHSH and CDR2 LQKENI. The CDR3 loop reads CASSHGQDYGYTF. The DNA of the CDR3 is TGTGCCAGCTCACATGGACAGGACTATGGCTACACCTTC.

This clonotype was detected only a few times. A much bigger clone sits one base away, suggesting this may be a read error. Without the conserved terminal phenylalanine or tryptophan, this CDR3 likely stems from a read error. The chain has TRBV7-2 and TRBJ2-5, with D possibly TRBD1 on 6 matching bases. Germline V gene data show CDR1 as SGHTA and CDR2 as FQGNSA. V was pared by 5 bases and J by 3 bases, with 16 bases between. This CDR3 is 15 amino acids long. In DNA form, the CDR3 reads TGTGCCAGCAGCAGCGGCGGGTACAGGGAAGAGACCCAGTACCTC. Its protein product is CASSSGGYREETQYL.

This clonotype was observed a few times. J is TRBJ2-5 and V is TRBV29-1; D ambiguous. Per the germline V gene, CDR1 is SQVTM and CDR2 is ANQGSEA. V was cut by 4 bases and J by 2 bases, with 11 bases left in between. This CDR3 is 13 amino acids long. The CDR3 protein is CSVVNWGQETQYF. CDR3 sequence (DNA): TGCAGCGTTGTAAATTGGGGTCAAGAGACCCAGTACTTC.

The V call is TRBV29-1, the J call TRBJ2-7, with 7 bases lining up with TRBD1. V shed 3 bases and J 3 bases; nucleotides not matched to a gene: 11. The CDR3 runs 15 residues. CDR1 and CDR2 from the germline V gene are SQVTM and ANQGSEA. The CDR3 DNA follows: TGCAGCGTTGAGGTCCAGGGGGTATGGGACTACGAGCAGTACTTC. This sequence encodes CSVEVQGVWDYEQYF.

The chain carries TRBV20-1 and TRBJ2-3; the D gene is possibly TRBD2 (5 bases). Trimming stripped 7 bases from V and 3 bases from J, with 17 bases between. The CDR3 contains 14 residues. Germline V CDR1 and CDR2: DFQATT, SNEGSKA (reference sequence). In DNA form, the CDR3 reads TGCAGTGTAGTCGGGATGGACCCGACAGATACGCAGTATTTT. It codes for CSVVGMDPTDTQYF.

In this sample, this clonotype turned up a few times. This chain uses TRBV6-5 with TRBJ2-1; TRBD2 matches at 13 bases. Trimming removed 4 bases from V and 4 bases from J; junction bases left unmatched: 7. This CDR3 is built from 17 residues. The germline gives CDR1 MNHEY, CDR2 SVGAGI. The CDR3 sequence is CASSSTSGRARYNEQFF. In DNA form, the CDR3 reads TGTGCCAGCAGTTCTACTAGCGGGAGGGCGAGGTACAATGAGCAGTTCTTC.